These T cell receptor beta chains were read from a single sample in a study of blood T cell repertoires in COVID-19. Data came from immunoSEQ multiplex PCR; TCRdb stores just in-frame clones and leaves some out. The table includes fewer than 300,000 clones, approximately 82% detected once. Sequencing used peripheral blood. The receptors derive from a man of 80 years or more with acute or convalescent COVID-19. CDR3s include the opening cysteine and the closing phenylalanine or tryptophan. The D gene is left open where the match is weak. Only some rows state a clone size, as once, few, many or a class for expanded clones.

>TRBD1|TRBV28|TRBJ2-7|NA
CATMTSGTAYEQYF
TGTGCCACCATGACCTCCGGGACAGCCTACGAGCAGTACTTC
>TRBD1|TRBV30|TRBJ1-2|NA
CAWSKAGSGTGNPANYGYTF
TGTGCCTGGAGTAAGGCTGGATCCGGGACAGGAAATCCAGCTAACTATGGCTACACCTTC
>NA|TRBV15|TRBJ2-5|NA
CATSRDPWPGLQETQYF
TGTGCCACCAGCAGAGATCCGTGGCCAGGACTGCAAGAGACCCAGTACTTC
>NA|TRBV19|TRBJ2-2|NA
CATRLEWNGELFF
TGTGCCACCCGACTAGAGTGGAACGGGGAGCTGTTTTTT
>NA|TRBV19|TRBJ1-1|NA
CASSPDRGGTEAFF
TGTGCCAGTAGTCCAGACCGGGGGGGGACTGAAGCTTTCTTT
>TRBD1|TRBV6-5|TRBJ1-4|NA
CASRGQGGPNEKLFF
TGTGCCAGCAGGGGACAGGGTGGGCCTAATGAAAAACTGTTTTTT
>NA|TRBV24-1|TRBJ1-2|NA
CATSDGDFGQRGYTF
TGTGCCACCAGTGATGGGGACTTCGGGCAACGGGGCTACACCTTC
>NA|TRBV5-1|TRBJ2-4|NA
CASSSQTAQNIQYF
TGCGCCAGCAGCTCCCAGACAGCTCAAAACATTCAGTACTTC
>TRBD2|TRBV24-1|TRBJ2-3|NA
CATARGTSGGADTQYF
TGTGCCACCGCGAGGGGGACTAGCGGGGGGGCAGATACGCAGTATTTT
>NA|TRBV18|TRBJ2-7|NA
CASSPRRDMSYEQYF
TGTGCCAGCTCACCGAGACGGGACATGTCCTACGAGCAGTACTTC
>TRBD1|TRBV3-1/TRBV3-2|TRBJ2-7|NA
CASSQRQGRNEQYF
TGTGCCAGCAGCCAAAGACAGGGGAGGAACGAGCAGTACTTC
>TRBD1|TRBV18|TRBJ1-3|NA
CASSLDRAGNTIYF
TGTGCCAGCTCACTAGACAGGGCTGGAAACACCATATATTTT
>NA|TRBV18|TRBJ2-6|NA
CASSIVYTRGSGANVLTF
TGTGCCAGCTCAATCGTTTATACCAGGGGATCTGGGGCCAACGTCCTGACTTTC
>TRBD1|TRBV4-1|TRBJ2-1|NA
CASSSTGESYNEQFF
TGCGCCAGCAGCTCAACAGGGGAGTCCTACAATGAGCAGTTCTTC
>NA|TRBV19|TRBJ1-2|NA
CASGQTGGYGYTF
TGTGCCAGTGGACAGACAGGCGGCTATGGCTACACCTTC
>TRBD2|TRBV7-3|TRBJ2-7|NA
CASSFASGGSYEQYF
TGTGCCAGCAGCTTTGCTAGCGGGGGATCCTACGAGCAGTACTTC
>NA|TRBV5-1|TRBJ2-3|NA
CASSLVAGPDTQYF
TGCGCCAGCAGCTTGGTCGCGGGCCCAGATACGCAGTATTTT
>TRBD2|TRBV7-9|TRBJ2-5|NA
CASSRGPSGETQYF
TGTGCCAGCAGCCGCGGGCCTAGCGGAGAGACCCAGTACTTC
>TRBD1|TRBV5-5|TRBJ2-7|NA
CASSLAFGTGYVEQYF
TGTGCCAGCAGCTTGGCTTTCGGGACAGGGTACGTGGAGCAGTACTTC
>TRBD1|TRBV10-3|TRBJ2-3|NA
CAISTDRGLRDTQYF
TGTGCCATCAGCACAGACAGGGGGTTGAGAGATACGCAGTATTTT
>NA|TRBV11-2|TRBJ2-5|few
CASSTLGGPLGETQYF
TGTGCCAGCAGCACGCTCGGGGGGCCTTTGGGAGAGACCCAGTACTTC
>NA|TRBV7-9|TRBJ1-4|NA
CASSFNYEKLFF
TGTGCCAGCAGCTTTAACTATGAAAAACTGTTTTTT
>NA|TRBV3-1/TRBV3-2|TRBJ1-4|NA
CASSQERGTNEKLFF
TGTGCCAGCAGCCAGGAGCGGGGCACGAATGAAAAACTGTTTTTT
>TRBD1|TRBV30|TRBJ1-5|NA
CAWSAPTGRDFSNQPQHF
TGTGCCTGGAGTGCCCCGACAGGGCGGGATTTTAGCAATCAGCCCCAGCATTTT
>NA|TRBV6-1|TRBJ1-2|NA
CASSETRNTYNYGYTF
TGTGCCAGCAGTGAAACCAGGAACACCTATAACTATGGCTACACCTTC
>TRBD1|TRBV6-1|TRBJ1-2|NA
CASSDQTGTTSRFYGYTF
TGTGCCAGCAGTGACCAGACAGGGACCACAAGCAGGTTCTATGGCTACACCTTC
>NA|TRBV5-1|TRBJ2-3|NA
CASSWGVSGTDTQYF
TGCGCCAGCAGCTGGGGGGTATCTGGCACAGATACGCAGTATTTT
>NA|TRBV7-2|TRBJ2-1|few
CASSLRVSEQFF
TGTGCCAGCAGCCTACGTGTCTCTGAGCAGTTCTTC
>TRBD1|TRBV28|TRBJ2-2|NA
CASSLPPGTGGTGELFF
TGTGCCAGCAGTCTACCCCCCGGGACAGGGGGGACCGGGGAGCTGTTTTTT
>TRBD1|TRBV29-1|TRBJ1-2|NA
CSVARTRGISVDGYTF
TGCAGCGTTGCACGAACCAGGGGGATAAGCGTCGATGGCTACACCTTC
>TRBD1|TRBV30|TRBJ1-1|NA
CAWSVGTGGTEAFF
TGTGCCTGGAGTGTGGGGACAGGGGGGACCGAAGCTTTCTTT
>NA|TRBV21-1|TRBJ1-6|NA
CASSTVTGVNSPLHF
TGTGCCAGCAGCACAGTAACAGGGGTTAATTCACCCCTCCACTTT
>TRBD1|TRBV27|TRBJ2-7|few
CASSLHRGEPYEQYF
TGTGCCAGCAGTTTGCACAGGGGGGAGCCCTACGAGCAGTACTTC
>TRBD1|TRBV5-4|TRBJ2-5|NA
CASSDGTGETQYF
TGTGCCAGCAGCGACGGGACAGGAGAGACCCAGTACTTC
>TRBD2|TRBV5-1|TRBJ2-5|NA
CASSLGLLAAIQETQYF
TGCGCCAGCAGCTTGGGGCTCCTAGCGGCGATACAAGAGACCCAGTACTTC
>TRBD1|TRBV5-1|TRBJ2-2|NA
CASSLRTGDAGELFF
TGCGCCAGCAGCTTAAGGACAGGGGACGCCGGGGAGCTGTTTTTT
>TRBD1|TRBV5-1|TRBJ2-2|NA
CASSPGTETGELFF
TGCGCCAGCAGCCCCGGGACAGAAACCGGGGAGCTGTTTTTT
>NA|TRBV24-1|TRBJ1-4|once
CATSGSGSEKLFF
TGTGCCACCAGTGGGTCGGGGTCGGAAAAACTGTTTTTT
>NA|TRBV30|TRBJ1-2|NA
CAWSGTTNYGYTF
TGTGCCTGGAGCGGCACTACTAACTATGGCTACACCTTC
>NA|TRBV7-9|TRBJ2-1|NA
CASRGELNEQFF
TGTGCCAGCAGGGGAGAACTCAATGAGCAGTTCTTC
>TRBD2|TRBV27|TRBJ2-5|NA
CATTLAGATETQYF
TGTGCTACGACACTAGCGGGAGCGACTGAGACCCAGTACTTC
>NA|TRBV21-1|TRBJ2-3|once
CASSKFPADTQYF
TGTGCCAGCAGCAAATTTCCGGCAGATACGCAGTATTTT
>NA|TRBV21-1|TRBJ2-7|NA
CASSIKGRDTAYEQYF
TGTGCCAGCAGCATTAAGGGACGGGACACAGCCTACGAGCAGTACTTC
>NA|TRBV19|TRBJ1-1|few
CASSIVGGTEAFF
TGTGCCAGTAGTATAGTGGGAGGCACTGAAGCTTTCTTT
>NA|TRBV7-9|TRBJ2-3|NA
CASSLGETDTQYF
TGTGCCAGCAGCTTAGGGGAGACAGATACGCAGTATTTT
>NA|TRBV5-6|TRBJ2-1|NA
CASSLGGDDGNEQFF
TGTGCCAGCAGCTTGGGCGGGGATGACGGCAATGAGCAGTTCTTC
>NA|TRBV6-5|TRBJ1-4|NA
CASTSGNEKLFF
TGTGCCAGCACGTCGGGTAATGAAAAACTGTTTTTT
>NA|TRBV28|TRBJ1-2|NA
CASSSGHLAGGYTF
TGTGCCAGCAGTTCAGGACACCTCGCCGGCGGCTACACCTTC
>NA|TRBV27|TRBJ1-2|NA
CASSLAGVNGYTF
TGTGCCAGCAGTTTAGCAGGGGTAAATGGCTACACCTTC